The clone carrying this T cell receptor beta chain was picked up a small number of times. The data were taken from a study of blood T cells in healthy people across ages. Across the whole study: About one barcoded beta molecule per two T cells was the capture yield of template switching.

J was trimmed by 0 bases and V by 1 base; bases with no gene match: 3. Germline lookup yields CDR1 SQVTM and CDR2 ANQGSEA. This CDR3 is 15 amino acids long. Then a second PCR, running roughly 7 to 11 cycles, was carried out with a sample-barcoded 5' primer and a J-beta primer mix. With 12 random nucleotides, a template-switch adaptor tagged each individual cDNA molecule. Each sample provided no less than 2.5 million CDR3-containing paired-end reads. A single record per CDR3 protein comes from TCRdb applying MiXCR to the 5' RACE reads. The sample yields 1.5 million or so distinct CDR3 sequences, about 40% seen once. A minimum of 5.5 micrograms of total RNA was extracted per sample.

This TCR was sampled from a woman younger than 30 in good health. Sequencing used blood. The V and J genes are TRBV29-1 and TRBJ2-1; 7 bases agree with TRBD2. CDR3 sequence reads: CSVEGEGSSYNEQFF. As DNA, the CDR3 is TGCAGCGTTGAAGGGGAGGGCAGCTCCTACAATGAGCAGTTCTTC.